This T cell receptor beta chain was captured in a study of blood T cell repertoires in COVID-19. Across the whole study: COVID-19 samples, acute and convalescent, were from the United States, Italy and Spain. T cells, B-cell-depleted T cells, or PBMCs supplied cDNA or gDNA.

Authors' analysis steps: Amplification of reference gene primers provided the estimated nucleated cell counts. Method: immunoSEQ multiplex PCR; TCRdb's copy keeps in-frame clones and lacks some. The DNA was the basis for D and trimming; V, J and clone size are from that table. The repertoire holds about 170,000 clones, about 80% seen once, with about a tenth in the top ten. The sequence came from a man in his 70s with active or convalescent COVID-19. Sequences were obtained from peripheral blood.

The CDR3 nucleotides are TGTGCCATCAGTGAGCCGAGCGTAACTGAAGCTTTCTTT. It codes for CAISEPSVTEAFF. V is TRBV10-3 and J is TRBJ1-1; no reliable D call. This CDR3 region has 13 residues. From germline, CDR1 is ENHRY and CDR2 SYGVKD. The V and J ends lost 2 bases and 5 bases respectively, with 9 bases between them.